Below are 3 T cell receptor beta chains sequenced from a single sample in a study of blood T cells in healthy people across ages. It was with a sample-barcoded 5' primer and a J-beta primer mix that a second PCR of roughly 6 to 12 cycles was run. MiXCR, run by TCRdb on the 5' RACE reads, gives a single entry per CDR3 protein. This table has more than 500,000 distinct CDR3 sequences, approximately 30% appearing once. Sequences were obtained from blood. These receptors all stem from a woman between 70 and 85 years old in good health.

This chain uses TRBV5-1 with TRBJ2-7, with D possibly TRBD1 on 5 matching bases. Germline values: CDR1 SGHRS, CDR2 YFSETQ. Trimming took off 7 bases at V and 7 bases at J, with 15 bases between the two ends. The CDR3 spans 12 residues. The CDR3 loop is CASALVGREQYF. DNA of the CDR3: TGCGCCAGCGCCCTTGTGGGGCGTGAGCAGTACTTC.

In this sample, this clonotype turned up a few times. V and J are TRBV20-1 and TRBJ2-5; D is undetermined. Germline CDR1 reads DFQATT; CDR2 reads SNEGSKA (reference sequence). Trimming cost V 0 bases and J 5 bases, with 7 bases left between them. There are 12 residues in the CDR3. The chain's CDR3 is CSARDGGETQYF. The CDR3 region has the DNA TGCAGTGCTAGAGATGGCGGCGAGACCCAGTACTTC.

V and J are TRBV10-3 and TRBJ2-2; 7 bases map to TRBD1. The germline CDR1 and CDR2 sequences are ENHRY and SYGVKD. The CDR3 is made up of 14 amino acids. V lost 6 bases and J lost 4; bases outside the gene matches: 5. CDR3 residues: CAIRGQEVTGELFF. For the CDR3, the DNA is TGTGCCATCAGAGGACAGGAGGTCACCGGGGAGCTGTTTTTT.